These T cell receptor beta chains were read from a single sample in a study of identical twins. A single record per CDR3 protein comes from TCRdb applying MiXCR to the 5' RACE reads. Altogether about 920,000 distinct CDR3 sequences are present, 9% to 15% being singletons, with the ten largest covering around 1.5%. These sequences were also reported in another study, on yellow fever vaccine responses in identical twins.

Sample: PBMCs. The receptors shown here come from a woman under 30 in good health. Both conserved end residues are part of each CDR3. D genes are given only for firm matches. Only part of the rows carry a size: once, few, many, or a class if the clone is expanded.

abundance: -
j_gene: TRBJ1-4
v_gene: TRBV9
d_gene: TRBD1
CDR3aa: CASSPTPGQSNEKLFF
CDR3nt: TGTGCCAGCAGCCCAACACCGGGACAGTCAAATGAAAAACTGTTTTTT

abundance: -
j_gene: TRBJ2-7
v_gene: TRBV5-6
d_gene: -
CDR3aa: CASSPGRDYEQYF
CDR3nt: TGTGCCAGCAGCCCTGGACGGGACTACGAGCAGTACTTC

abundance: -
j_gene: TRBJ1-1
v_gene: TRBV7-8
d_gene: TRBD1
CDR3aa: CASSSRTGRFSTEAFF
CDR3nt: TGTGCCAGCAGCTCCCGGACAGGGCGGTTCTCCACTGAAGCTTTCTTT

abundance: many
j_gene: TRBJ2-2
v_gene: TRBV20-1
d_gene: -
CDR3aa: CSARLEWDTGELFF
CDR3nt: TGCAGTGCTAGATTAGAGTGGGACACCGGGGAGCTGTTTTTT

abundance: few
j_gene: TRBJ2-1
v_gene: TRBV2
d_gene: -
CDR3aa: CASSAQVPYNEQFF
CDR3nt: TGTGCCAGCAGTGCTCAAGTCCCCTACAATGAGCAGTTCTTC

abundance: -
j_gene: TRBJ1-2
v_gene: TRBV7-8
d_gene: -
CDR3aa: CASSLAGSGKGYTF
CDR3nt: TGTGCCAGCAGCTTAGCAGGCAGCGGTAAAGGCTACACCTTC

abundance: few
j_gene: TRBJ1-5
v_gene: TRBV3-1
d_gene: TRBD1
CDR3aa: CASSQVAGTGNQPQHF
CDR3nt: TGTGCCAGCAGCCAAGTCGCCGGGACAGGGAATCAGCCCCAGCATTTT

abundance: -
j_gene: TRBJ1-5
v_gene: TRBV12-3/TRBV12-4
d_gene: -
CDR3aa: CASSDTGGAQPQHF
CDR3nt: TGTGCCAGCAGTGACACAGGAGGGGCTCAGCCCCAGCATTTT

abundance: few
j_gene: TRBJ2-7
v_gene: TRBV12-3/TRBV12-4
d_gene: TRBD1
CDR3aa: CASSKQGGVSEQYF
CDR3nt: TGTGCCAGCAGTAAACAGGGGGGTGTGAGCGAGCAGTACTTC

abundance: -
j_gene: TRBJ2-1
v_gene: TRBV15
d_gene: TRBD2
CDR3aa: CATSRELTSGSHEQFF
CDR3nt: TGTGCCACCAGCAGAGAATTAACTAGCGGGAGCCATGAGCAGTTCTTC

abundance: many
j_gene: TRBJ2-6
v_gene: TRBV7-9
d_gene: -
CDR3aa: CASSLPSGANVLTF
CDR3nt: TGTGCCAGCAGTCTACCCTCTGGGGCCAACGTCCTGACTTTC

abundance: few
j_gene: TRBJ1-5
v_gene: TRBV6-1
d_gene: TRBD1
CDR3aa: CASSQGVVSNQPQHF
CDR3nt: TGTGCCAGCAGCCAGGGGGTGGTTAGCAATCAGCCCCAGCATTTT

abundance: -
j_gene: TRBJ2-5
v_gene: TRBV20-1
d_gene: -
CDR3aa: CSARRGAPGETQYF
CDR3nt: TGCAGTGCTCGACGAGGGGCTCCGGGGGAGACCCAGTACTTC

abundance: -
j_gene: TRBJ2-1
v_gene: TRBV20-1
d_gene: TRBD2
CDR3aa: CSASGGGSGDEQFF
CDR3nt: TGCAGTGCTAGCGGCGGGGGGTCAGGGGATGAGCAGTTCTTC

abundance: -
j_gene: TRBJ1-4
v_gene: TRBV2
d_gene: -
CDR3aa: CASQPQESNEKLFF
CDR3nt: TGTGCCAGCCAACCTCAGGAGTCTAATGAAAAACTGTTTTTT

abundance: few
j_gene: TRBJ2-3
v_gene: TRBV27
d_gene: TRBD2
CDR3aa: CASSMGLAGDTQYF
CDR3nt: TGTGCCAGCAGCATGGGACTAGCAGGAGATACGCAGTATTTT